Following are 17 T cell receptor beta chains from one sample sequenced in a study of shared clonotypes between healthy human individuals. Method: immunoSEQ multiplex PCR; TCRdb's copy keeps in-frame clones and lacks some. The table includes about 2.4 million clones, over 85% detected once. The sequencing sample was made of naive CD4+ T cells from PBMCs. Subset of the sample: CD45RA+ positively selected. These receptors all come from a man between 18 and 35 years old in good health. Some clones in this sample may be carry-over from other donors' samples.

V gene TRBV28 combines with J gene TRBJ1-5; 7 nucleotides align to TRBD1. J lost 4 bases, V lost 7 bases, and 16 bases had no gene match. CDR1 MDHEN and CDR2 SYDVKM come from the germline V gene. The CDR3 covers 17 residues. The CDR3 region is CASTGGPDRDLNQPQHF. Written as DNA, the CDR3 is TGTGCCAGCACTGGGGGCCCCGACAGGGACTTAAATCAGCCCCAGCATTTT.

The V and J genes are TRBV27 and TRBJ1-2; D gene unclear. The CDR3 covers 14 residues. V was cut by 7 bases and J by 1 base, with 13 bases left in between. Germline V lookup: CDR1 MNHEY, CDR2 SMNVEV (reference sequence). For the CDR3, the DNA is TGTGCCAGCAAACCCCTGGACCGTAACTATGGCTACACCTTC. Translated, it gives CASKPLDRNYGYTF.

The CDR3 coding sequence is TGTGCCAGCAGTGTGAGCGGGTCCTCCTACGAGCAGTACTTC. Amino acids: CASSVSGSSYEQYF. The chain carries TRBV6-1 and TRBJ2-7, with a possible D match to TRBD2 (6 bases). Germline V gene data show CDR1 as MNHNS and CDR2 as SASEGT. Trimming cost V 4 bases and J 0 bases, with 10 bases left between them. The CDR3 consists of 14 residues.

The chain couples TRBV18 to TRBJ1-3; D gene unclear. With 2 bases removed from V and 1 base from J, the gap between germline ends came to 15 bases. Germline CDR1 and CDR2: KGHSH and LQKENI. The CDR3 contains 17 residues. The CDR3 sequence is CASSPTAASPSGNTIYF. The CDR3 bases are TGTGCCAGCTCACCAACGGCGGCAAGCCCATCTGGAAACACCATATATTTT.

The rearrangement links TRBV18 to TRBJ2-3, with D perhaps TRBD2 (5 bases). Germline V gene data show CDR1 as KGHSH and CDR2 as LQKENI. The CDR3 length is 16 residues. V lost 2 bases, J lost 0 bases, and 12 bases lay in between. The CDR3 loop is CASSPSLAPSTDTQYF. CDR3 in DNA: TGTGCCAGCTCACCATCTCTAGCCCCGAGCACAGATACGCAGTATTTT.

The chain is built from TRBV5-1 and TRBJ2-7, with TRBD1 matching over 8 bases. The V segment lost 5 bases and the J segment 1 base; nucleotides outside the gene matches: 5. This CDR3 has 14 residues. Germline V gene lookup returns CDR1 SGHRS and CDR2 YFSETQ. For the CDR3, the DNA is TGCGCCAGCAGTATGACAGGGGAATCCTACGAGCAGTACTTC. Its translation: CASSMTGESYEQYF.

The V gene is TRBV9, the J gene TRBJ2-2, with D perhaps TRBD1 or TRBD2 (6 bases each). V was cut by 0 bases and J by 5 bases, with 14 bases left in between. Germline V gene sequence: CDR1 SGDLS, CDR2 YYNGEE. The CDR3 is 16 amino acids. DNA for the CDR3: TGTGCCAGCAGCGTAGATCGTCAGGGGAGGACCGGGGAGCTGTTTTTT. Encoded protein: CASSVDRQGRTGELFF.

Concerning this clone: The sample has other DNA sequences that encode this CDR3 too. This rearrangement joins TRBV7-3 to TRBJ2-2, with unresolved D. This CDR3 has 13 residues. Germline CDR1 is SGHTA and CDR2 is FQGTGA. The germline V and J ends were trimmed by 2 bases and 6 bases, with 7 bases remaining between them. Written as DNA, the CDR3 is TGTGCCAGCAGCTTATCCGGGTCCGGGGAGCTGTTTTTT. It specifies CASSLSGSGELFF. Looking up the rest from reference TRBV7-3 and TRBJ2-2 gives the full variable domain: GAGVSQTPSNKVTEKGKYVELRCDPISGHTALYWYRQSLGQGPEFLIYFQGTGAADDSGLPNDRFFAVRPEGSVSTLKIQRTERGDSAVYLCASSLSGSGELFFGEGSRLTVL.

This chain uses TRBV10-3 with TRBJ1-1; weak D call: TRBD1 (5 bases). The CDR3 spans 13 residues. V was shortened by 11 bases and J by 0 bases, with 13 bases between the two germline ends. Germline-derived CDR1 and CDR2 are ENHRY and SYGVKD. In nucleotides, the CDR3 is TGTGCCTCCCGGGGGAGCGTGAACACTGAAGCTTTCTTT. This codes for CASRGSVNTEAFF.

This chain connects TRBV5-1 to TRBJ2-1, with TRBD2 as a possible D gene (6 bases). The CDR3 is 17 residues long. The germline V and J ends were trimmed by 1 base and 7 bases, with 21 bases remaining between them. Germline V CDR1 and CDR2: SGHRS, YFSETQ. The DNA for the CDR3 is TGCGCCAGCAGCTTGACGATGGGGACTCCGGAGGGGAATGAGCAGTTCTTC. It translates to CASSLTMGTPEGNEQFF.

This rearrangement joins TRBV29-1 to TRBJ1-2; D call uncertain. The CDR3 spans 8 residues. Germline lookup yields CDR1 SQVTM and CDR2 ANQGSEA. The DNA of the CDR3 is TGCACCCACGACGGCTACACCTTC. Its protein product is CTHDGYTF.

The chain couples TRBV5-6 to TRBJ1-1, with unresolved D. Trimming shortened V by 2 bases and J by 4 bases, and 6 bases separated the two germline ends. Germline-derived CDR1 and CDR2 are SGHDT and YYEEEE. The length of the CDR3 is 12 residues. The CDR3 nucleotides read TGTGCCAGCAGCTTATTTCCCACTGAAGCTTTCTTT. It translates to CASSLFPTEAFF.

This clone was seen once. The chain uses TRBV9 and TRBJ2-1; D is possibly TRBD2 (6 bases). CDR3 length: 14 amino acids. Germline V lookup: CDR1 SGDLS, CDR2 YYNGEE. V was trimmed by 4 bases and J by 4 bases, leaving 12 bases between them. The CDR3 here is CASSPGGRYNEQFF. DNA for the CDR3: TGTGCCAGCAGCCCCGGGGGAAGGTACAATGAGCAGTTCTTC.

The chain joins TRBV19 to TRBJ2-1, with a possible D match to TRBD1 (7 bases). The germline V and J ends were trimmed by 5 bases and 6 bases, with 17 bases remaining between them. The CDR3 loop spans 15 amino acids. CDR1 LNHDA and CDR2 SQIVND come from the germline V gene (reference sequence). The CDR3 loop is CASSQTGRQFNEQFF. The CDR3 region has the DNA TGTGCCAGTAGTCAGACAGGGAGGCAGTTCAATGAGCAGTTCTTC.

The V call is TRBV28, the J call TRBJ2-7; D could derive from TRBD1 or TRBD2 (5 bases each). From germline, CDR1 is MDHEN and CDR2 SYDVKM. Trimming shortened V by 6 bases and J by 7 bases, and 16 bases separated the two germline ends. The CDR3 totals 13 residues. The CDR3 is CASRTPGATEQYF. The CDR3 DNA sequence: TGTGCCAGCAGAACCCCCGGGGCTACTGAGCAGTACTTC.

The V and J genes are TRBV7-2 and TRBJ1-4, with D perhaps TRBD1 (6 bases). CDR1 and CDR2 from the germline V gene are SGHTA and FQGNSA. The germline V and J ends were trimmed by 7 bases and 12 bases, with 15 bases remaining between them. CDR3 length: 12 residues. The CDR3 DNA reads TGTGCCAGCAAAACGAGGGGGGGCCAACTGTTTTTT. Residues: CASKTRGGQLFF.

The rearrangement uses TRBV19 and TRBJ2-7; TRBD1 matches at 9 bases. Unmatched junction bases numbered 7, after V lost 4 bases and J lost 3 bases. Per the germline V gene, CDR1 is LNHDA and CDR2 is SQIVND (reference sequence). There are 15 residues in the CDR3. The CDR3 here is CASSTQDRGFYEQYF. CDR3 in DNA: TGTGCCAGTAGTACCCAGGACAGGGGATTCTACGAGCAGTACTTC. The variable domain in full, completed from reference TRBV19 and TRBJ2-7, reads DGGITQSPKYLFRKEGQNVTLSCEQNLNHDAMYWYRQDPGQGLRLIYYSQIVNDFQKGDIAEGYSVSREKKESFPLTVTSAQKNPTAFYLCASSTQDRGFYEQYFGPGTRLTVT.